The source of this T cell receptor beta chain is a study of vaccination effects on CD4 cells after COVID-19. General study results and limits: Whether induced by infection or by vaccine, clones showed marked clonal contraction late after vaccination. Relatively few convalescent patients took part in the study, which had no early post-infection timepoints.

Generated by immunoSEQ multiplex PCR, the TCRdb table keeps only in-frame clones and is missing some. The data show 20,000 to 25,000 clones, with about four fifths seen just once and around 5.1% held by the top ten. Worth noting for this clone: What it binds is not known.

Trimming at V came to 5 bases and at J to 3 bases, leaving 4 bases not matched to a gene. The CDR3 consists of 14 residues. Germline CDR1 and CDR2: LNHDA and SQIVND (reference sequence). Sequencing followed a ViraFEST assay step that expanded antigen-specific CD4+ T cells with viral peptide pools. A 10-day culture period preceded the isolation of CD4+ T cells. Subjects were given two BNT162b2 or mRNA-1273 vaccine doses. Nucleocapsid antibodies stayed negative before and after vaccination, showing no earlier SARS-CoV-2 infection. Wells each received two million PBMC, cultured with 10 IU/ml IL-2 and approximately 10 ug/ml peptides.

The sample was CD4+ T cells from PBMCs cultured with SARS-CoV-2 spike peptides, taken after COVID-19 vaccination. V gene TRBV19 combines with J gene TRBJ1-3, with 7 bases identical to TRBD1. The origin of this receptor is a human donor who received a COVID-19 vaccine. Some clones in this sample may be carry-over from other donors' samples. The CDR3 loop is CASSVDRVGNTIYF. The CDR3 DNA reads as TGTGCCAGTAGTGTCGACAGGGTTGGAAACACCATATATTTT.